Presented here are 7 T cell receptor beta chains from one specimen sequenced in a study of persistence of HIV-infected CD4 T cells. This nonspecific control used anti-CD3/anti-CD28 bead stimulation of CD4+ T cells. Sorting of responding CD4+ T cells relied on upregulated CD40 ligand together with CD69. No antigens are known for them. Sequencing used immunoSEQ version 4 in survey mode. Clones were read by immunoSEQ multiplex PCR, and TCRdb kept only the in-frame ones, dropping some. The table records 35,000 to 55,000 clones, roughly nine tenths of them present only once. Material: CD4+ T cells sorted from PBMCs after 18-hour stimulation, obtained from a patient who received antiretroviral therapy. These receptors all come from an adult man with HIV who was CMV-seropositive.

J is TRBJ2-1 and V is TRBV4-1; 7 nucleotides match TRBD2. With 3 bases clipped from V and 7 bases from J, the junction kept 15 bases outside the gene matches. The CDR3 is 17 amino acids. From germline, CDR1 is MGHRA and CDR2 YSYEKL. DNA of the CDR3: TGCGCCAGCAGCCAGAGGGCGGGAGACTCCCTTGGAAATGAGCAGTTCTTC. Translated: CASSQRAGDSLGNEQFF.

This rearrangement joins TRBV5-5 to TRBJ2-3; 8 bases are shared with TRBD2. J lost 2 bases, V lost 2 bases, and 7 bases had no gene match. The length of the CDR3 is 16 residues. Germline V gives CDR1 SGHKS, CDR2 YYEKEE (reference sequence). The CDR3 coding sequence is TGTGCCAGCAGCTTCGAAGCGGGGGTCAACACAGATACGCAGTATTTT. Translation: CASSFEAGVNTDTQYF.

The gene calls are TRBV5-5 and TRBJ1-6; maybe TRBD1 (5 bases). Trimming left V 4 bases short and J 10 bases short, with 18 bases between. Germline CDR1 reads SGHKS; CDR2 reads YYEKEE (reference sequence). The CDR3 has 15 residues. The CDR3 protein is CASSQNGLGGSPLHF. CDR3 DNA sequence: TGTGCCAGCAGCCAAAACGGCCTGGGGGGGTCACCCCTCCACTTT.

V and J are TRBV25-1 and TRBJ2-1; D uncertain. This CDR3 is built from 15 residues. Germline lookup yields CDR1 MGHDK and CDR2 SYGVNS. V was cut by 6 bases and J by 5 bases, with 17 bases left in between. The CDR3 region is CASRDHQDVNNEQFF. The CDR3 DNA reads as TGTGCCAGCAGGGATCATCAGGACGTAAACAATGAGCAGTTCTTC.

In regard to this clone: Compared with germline, one end of the junction differs, possibly owing to a read error. The chain combines TRBV6-5 with TRBJ1-1; 7 bases line up with TRBD1. This CDR3 spans 14 amino acids. Germline CDR1 MNHEY, CDR2 SVGAGI. The CDR3, as DNA: TGTGCCAGCAGTTACGGGGGACAGTTGAAGAATTCAGCCTGG. Translated, it gives CASSYGGQLKNSAW.

A few counts support this clone. This chain uses TRBV19 with TRBJ2-3; the D gene is possibly TRBD1 (6 bases). The CDR3 covers 15 residues. V dropped 1 base and J dropped 3 bases, with 11 bases sitting between them. CDR1 and CDR2 (germline): LNHDA, SQIVND (reference sequence). The CDR3 reads CASSIAGQSTDTQYF. Written as DNA, the CDR3 is TGTGCCAGTAGTATAGCCGGACAGTCAACAGATACGCAGTATTTT. The variable domain in full, with the rest retrieved from reference TRBV19 and TRBJ2-3, is DGGITQSPKYLFRKEGQNVTLSCEQNLNHDAMYWYRQDPGQGLRLIYYSQIVNDFQKGDIAEGYSVSREKKESFPLTVTSAQKNPTAFYLCASSIAGQSTDTQYFGPGTRLTVL.

The chain employs TRBV24-1 and TRBJ2-1, with 10 nucleotides matching TRBD2. J was trimmed by 8 bases and V by 1 base; bases with no gene match: 10. The CDR3 totals 17 residues. The germline gives CDR1 KGHDR, CDR2 SFDVKD. The CDR3 bases are TGTGCCACCAGTGATTTTAGGTGGGGACTAGCGATCCATGAGCAGTTCTTC. This sequence encodes CATSDFRWGLAIHEQFF.